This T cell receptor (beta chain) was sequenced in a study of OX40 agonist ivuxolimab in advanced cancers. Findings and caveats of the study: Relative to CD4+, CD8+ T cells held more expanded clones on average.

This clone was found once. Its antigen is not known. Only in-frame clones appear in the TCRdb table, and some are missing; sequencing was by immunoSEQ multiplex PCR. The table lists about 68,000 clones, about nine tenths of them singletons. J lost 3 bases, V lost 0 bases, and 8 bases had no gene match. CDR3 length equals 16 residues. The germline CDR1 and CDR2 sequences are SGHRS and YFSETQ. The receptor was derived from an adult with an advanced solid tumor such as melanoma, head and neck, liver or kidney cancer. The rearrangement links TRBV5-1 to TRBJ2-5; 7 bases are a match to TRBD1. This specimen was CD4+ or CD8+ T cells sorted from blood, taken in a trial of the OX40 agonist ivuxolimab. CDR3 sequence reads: CASSLVGTGQKETQYF. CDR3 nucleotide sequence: TGCGCCAGCAGCTTGGTGGGTACGGGACAGAAAGAGACCCAGTACTTC.